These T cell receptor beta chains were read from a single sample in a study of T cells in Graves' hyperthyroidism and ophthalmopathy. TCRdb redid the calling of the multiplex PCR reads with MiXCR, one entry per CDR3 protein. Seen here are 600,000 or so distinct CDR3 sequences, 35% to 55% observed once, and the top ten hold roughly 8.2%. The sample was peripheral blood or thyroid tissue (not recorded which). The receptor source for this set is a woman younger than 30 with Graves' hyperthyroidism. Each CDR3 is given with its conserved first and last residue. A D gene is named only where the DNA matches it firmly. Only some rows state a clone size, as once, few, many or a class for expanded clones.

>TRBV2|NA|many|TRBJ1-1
TGTGCCAGCAGGCGGCGACGTTCGAACACTGAAGCTTTCTTT
CASRRRRSNTEAFF
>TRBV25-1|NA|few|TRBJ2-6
TGTGCCAGCAGTGAATCTTTTCAGGACGGCTCTGGGGCCAACGTCCTGACTTTC
CASSESFQDGSGANVLTF
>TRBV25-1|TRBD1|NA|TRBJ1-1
TGTGCCAGCTCACGGGGGGGGGGACAGGCGAACACTGAAGCTTTCTTT
CASSRGGGQANTEAFF
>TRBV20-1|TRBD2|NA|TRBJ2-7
TGCAGTGCTAGAGCTTGGCGGGAGGGCTCCTACGAGCAGTACTTC
CSARAWREGSYEQYF
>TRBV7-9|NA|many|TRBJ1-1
TGTGCCAGCAGCCGCAGTTACATGAACACTGAAGCTTTCTTT
CASSRSYMNTEAFF
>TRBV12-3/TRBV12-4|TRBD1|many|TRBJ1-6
TGTGCCAGCAGTGTCGGGACAGGGGCTTATTCACCCCTCCACTTT
CASSVGTGAYSPLHF
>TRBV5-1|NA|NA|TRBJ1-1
TGCGCCAGCAGCCTCAACGTGCAGGGGAACACTGAAGCTTTCTTT
CASSLNVQGNTEAFF
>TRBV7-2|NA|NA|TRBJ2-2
TGCGCCAGCAGCCAAGTGGTCAGTTTAGTGGAGCTGTTTTTT
CASSQVVSLVELFF
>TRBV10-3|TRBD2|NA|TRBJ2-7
TGTGCCATCAGTGAGTCAGCTAGCGGACCCTACGAGCAGTACTTC
CAISESASGPYEQYF
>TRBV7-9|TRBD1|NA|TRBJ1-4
TGTGCCAGCAGCCAAGACAGGGATGAAAAACTGTTTTTT
CASSQDRDEKLFF
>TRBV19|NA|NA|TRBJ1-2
TGTGCCAGTAGTCGGACCTCGGGGACCTATGGCTACACCTTC
CASSRTSGTYGYTF
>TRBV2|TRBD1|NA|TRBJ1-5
TGTGCCAGCAGAATTACGACAGGGGGTAACCAGCCCCAGCATTTT
CASRITTGGNQPQHF